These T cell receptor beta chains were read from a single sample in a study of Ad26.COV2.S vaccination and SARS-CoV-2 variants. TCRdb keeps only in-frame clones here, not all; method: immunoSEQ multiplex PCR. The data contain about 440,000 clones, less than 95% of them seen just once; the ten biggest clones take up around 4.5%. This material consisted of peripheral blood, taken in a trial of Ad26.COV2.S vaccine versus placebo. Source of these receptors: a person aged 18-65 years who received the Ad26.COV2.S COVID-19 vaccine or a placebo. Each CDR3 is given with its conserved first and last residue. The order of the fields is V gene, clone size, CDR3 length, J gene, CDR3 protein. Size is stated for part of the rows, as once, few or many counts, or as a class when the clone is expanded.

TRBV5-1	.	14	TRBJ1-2	CASSVSGEHYGYTF
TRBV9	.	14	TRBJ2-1	CASSVDGRADEQFF
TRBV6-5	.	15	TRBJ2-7	CASSYGASGSYEQYF
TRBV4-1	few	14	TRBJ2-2	CASSRIAGTGELFF
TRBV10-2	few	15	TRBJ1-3	CASSEWAGEGNTIYF
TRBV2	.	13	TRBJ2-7	CASSEDRSYEQYF
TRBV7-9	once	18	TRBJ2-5	CASSFPEESRERQETQYF
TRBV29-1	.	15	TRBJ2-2	CSVEGPGEATGELFF
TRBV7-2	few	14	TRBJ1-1	CASSSLGGNTEAFF
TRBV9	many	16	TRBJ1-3	CASSVAGTGVGNTIYF
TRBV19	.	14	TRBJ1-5	CASRVGLRNQPQHF
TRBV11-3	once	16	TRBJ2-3	CASSGGTGTGTDTQYF
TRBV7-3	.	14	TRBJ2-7	CASRSGTGIYEQYF
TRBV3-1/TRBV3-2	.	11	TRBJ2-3	CASSEGYTQYF
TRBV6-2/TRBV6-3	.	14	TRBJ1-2	CASSKNTILRGYTF
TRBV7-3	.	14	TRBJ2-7	CASSRTSGSHEQYF
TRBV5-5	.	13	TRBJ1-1	CASSLKGNTEAFF
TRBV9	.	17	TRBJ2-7	CASSVAGWPSGKYEQYF
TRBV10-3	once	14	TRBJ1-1	CAISIDRGGTEAFF
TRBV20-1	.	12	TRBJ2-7	CSASPDPYEQYF
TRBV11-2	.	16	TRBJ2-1	CASSLVRQNSYNEQFF
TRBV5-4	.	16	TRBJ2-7	CASSLAAGGPSYEQYF
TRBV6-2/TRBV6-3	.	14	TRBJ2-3	CASSYLDPSDTQYF
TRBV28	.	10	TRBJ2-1	CASSNGEQFF
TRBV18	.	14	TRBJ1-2	CASSRLGWDYGYTF
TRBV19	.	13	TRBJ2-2	CASSNLNTGELFF
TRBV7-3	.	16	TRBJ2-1	CASSLGASSGPDEQFF
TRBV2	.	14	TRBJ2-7	CASKPGRTSYEQYF
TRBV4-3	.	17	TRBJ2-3	CASSQDLGRAYTDTQYF
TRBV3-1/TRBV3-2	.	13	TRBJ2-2	CASSQVNTGELFF
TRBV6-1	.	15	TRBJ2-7	CASSEAPDPTYEQYF
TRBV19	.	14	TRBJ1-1	CASSMTGRNTEAFF
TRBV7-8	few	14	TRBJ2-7	CASGYGTGTYEQYF
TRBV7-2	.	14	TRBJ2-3	CASRLDLGADTQYF
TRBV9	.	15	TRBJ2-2	CASSVGSTNTGELFF
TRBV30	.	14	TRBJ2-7	CAWRRGQGTYEQYF
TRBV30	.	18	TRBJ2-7	CAWSTLRTSGRVLNEQYF
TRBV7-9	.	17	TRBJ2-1	CASSLTTGLANTNEQFF
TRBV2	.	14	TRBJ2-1	CASSVSSARGEQFF
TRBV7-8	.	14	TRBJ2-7	CASSPQTGTYEQYF
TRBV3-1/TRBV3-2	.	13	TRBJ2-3	CASSQDSTDTQYF
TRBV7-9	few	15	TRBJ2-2	CASSPGTVSTGELFF
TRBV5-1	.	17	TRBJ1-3	CASAPSTALGSGNTIYF
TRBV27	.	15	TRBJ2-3	CASRDRDSHTDTQYF
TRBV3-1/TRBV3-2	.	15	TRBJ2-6	CARDPQGSGANVLTF
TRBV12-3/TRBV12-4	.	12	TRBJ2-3	CASSFPPDTQYF